The 20 T cell receptor beta chains below all came from one sample that was sequenced in a study of T cell clonality in common variable immunodeficiency. Sequencing used immunoSEQ multiplex PCR; TCRdb keeps in-frame clones, though not all of them. The sample holds 52,000 or so clones, and no clone turns up only once. Source material: peripheral blood mononuclear cells. The receptors were sampled from a person aged 18-70 years in good health.

This clone was detected ten times or more. From the germline J gene comes the end of the CDR3, since the read stops 3 residues before it. This chain joins TRBV2 and TRBJ1-1, with D possibly being TRBD1 (6 bases). Trimming cost V 5 bases and J 4 bases, with 14 bases left between them. The CDR3 runs to 14 residues. The germline V gene has CDR1 SNHLY and CDR2 FYNNEI. The part of the CDR3 DNA that was read is TGTGCCAGCAGTCCAATAACAGGGTCCACTGAA. Protein sequence: CASSPITGSTE. The CDR3, in full, reads CASSPITGSTEAFF.

This clone was found many times. The sequenced fragment ends 3 residues before the CDR3 boundary, so the rest is inferred from the germline J gene. The genes are TRBV19 and TRBJ2-1, with D possibly TRBD2 on 5 matching bases. Germline V gives CDR1 LNHDA, CDR2 SQIVND (reference sequence). The CDR3 runs to 14 residues. The V end lost 1 base, the J end lost 5 bases, and 9 bases lay between the germline ends. The CDR3 bases that were read are TGTGCCAGTAGTATAGTCGGGGATAACAATGAG. Protein: CASSIVGDNNE. The CDR3 in its entirety is CASSIVGDNNEQFF.

This clone was observed at least ten times. The read gets to within 3 residues of the CDR3 end, and the germline J gene fills in the rest. The chain is built from TRBV28 and TRBJ1-2, with a possible D match to TRBD1 (5 bases). This CDR3 spans 13 amino acids. Germline CDR1 MDHEN, CDR2 SYDVKM. CDR3 bases read: TGTGCCAGCACTCCTGGTAGGGGTCAAGGC. The encoded protein is CASTPGRGQG. The whole CDR3 sequence reads CASTPGRGQGYTF.

This clone has ten or more counts. The junction departs from germline at one end; a sequencing error may be responsible. Read data end 3 residues before the CDR3 end; the end is taken from the germline J gene. V is TRBV4-2 and J is TRBJ1-2; D remains ambiguous. The CDR3 contains 15 residues. Germline CDR1 is LGHNA and CDR2 is YNFKEQ. This CDR3 reads CASSQDAGGSYGYTF. CDR3 DNA, as far as it was read: TGCGCCAGCAGCCAAGATGCGGGTGGGAGCTATGGC.

To note about this clone: The CDR3 end lies 3 residues beyond the end of the read and is filled in from the germline J gene. The chain joins TRBV7-9 to TRBJ1-2; D remains ambiguous. The germline V gene encodes CDR1 SEHNR and CDR2 FQNEAQ (reference sequence). This CDR3 contains 15 residues. The CDR3 here is CASSPDERGLSGYTF. The CDR3 DNA, read in part, is TGTGCCAGCAGCCCAGACGAAAGAGGGCTCAGCGGC.

Details on this clone: The read gets to within 3 residues of the CDR3 end, and the germline J gene fills in the rest. This chain connects TRBV20-1 to TRBJ2-1; TRBD2 agrees at 11 bases. The CDR3 contains 13 residues. V lost 5 bases to trimming and J lost 8 bases; unmatched junction nucleotides: 5. The germline V gene encodes CDR1 DFQATT and CDR2 SNEGSKA (reference sequence). The chain's CDR3 is CSAGDSGRDEQFF. The covered CDR3 bases are TGCAGTGCTGGGGATAGCGGGAGGGATGAG.

This clone was detected ten times or more. The CDR3 extends 3 residues past the end of the read, so its final part is completed from the germline J gene. This specimen includes other DNA sequences encoding the same CDR3. The chain has TRBV10-3 and TRBJ1-2, with TRBD1 as a possible D gene (5 bases). Germline CDR1 reads ENHRY; CDR2 reads SYGVKD. CDR3 length: 14 amino acids. Trimming stripped 6 bases from V and 3 bases from J, with 14 bases between. CDR3 bases read: TGTGCCATCAGGGGCGGACAAACATACTATGGC. Residues: CAIRGGQTYYG. The whole CDR3 protein is CAIRGGQTYYGYTF.

This clone was detected ten times or more. From the germline J gene comes the end of the CDR3, since the read stops 3 residues before it. This chain uses TRBV20-1 with TRBJ1-1; no reliable D call. The CDR3 runs to 13 residues. Germline V gives CDR1 DFQATT, CDR2 SNEGSKA (reference sequence). V was trimmed by 1 base and J by 0 bases, leaving 6 bases between them. CDR3 DNA, as far as it was read: TGCAGTGCTAGAGGGGCCTTGAACACTGAA. Residues: CSARGALNTE. The CDR3 in full is CSARGALNTEAFF.

This clone was recorded many times. CDR3 amino acids: CASSLDPGTLGEKLFF. The sequenced part of the CDR3 DNA is TGTGCCAGCAGCTTGGACCCTGGGACTCTGGGGGAAAAA. The chain combines TRBV5-4 with TRBJ1-4; D is possibly TRBD1 (5 bases). The read gets to within 3 residues of the CDR3 end, and the germline J gene fills in the rest. Germline CDR1 SGHNT, CDR2 YYREEE (reference sequence). The CDR3 runs 16 residues. V lost 0 bases to trimming and J lost 8 bases, with 17 bases between them.

This clone came up many times. Read data end 3 residues before the CDR3 end; the end is taken from the germline J gene. The genes are TRBV19 and TRBJ2-3; perhaps TRBD1 as D (5 bases). This CDR3 spans 14 amino acids. The germline V gene has CDR1 LNHDA and CDR2 SQIVND (reference sequence). V was pared by 5 bases and J by 3 bases, with 12 bases between. CDR3 DNA (partial): TGTGCCAGTAGTCCATCCTCAGGGACAGATACG. Its protein is CASSPSSGTDT. The CDR3, in full, reads CASSPSSGTDTQYF.

In its sample, this clone was seen many times. The read terminates 3 residues before the CDR3 end, so the remaining end is supplied by the germline J gene. This sequence joins TRBV29-1 and TRBJ2-7; D is possibly TRBD1 (6 bases). The CDR3 has 13 residues. CDR1 and CDR2 (germline): SQVTM, ANQGSEA. The V gene lost 6 bases and the J gene lost 1 base, with 13 bases spanning the gap. Here the CDR3 reads CSVIRDTSYEQYF. CDR3 DNA (partial): TGCAGCGTAATCCGGGACACTTCCTACGAG.

This clone was detected only a few times. CDR3: CASSQRTSGTDTYTF. The covered CDR3 bases are TGTGCCAGCTCCCAAAGGACATCCGGCACAGATACC. The chain has TRBV18 and TRBJ1-2; perhaps TRBD1 as D (5 bases). The read ends 3 residues early relative to the CDR3; the germline J gene fills the gap. The CDR3 runs 15 residues. Germline V gives CDR1 KGHSH, CDR2 LQKENI.

Ten or more counts support this clone. The CDR3 extends 3 residues past the end of the read, so its final part is completed from the germline J gene. This chain joins TRBV6-1 and TRBJ2-3; 13 bases match TRBD2. The germline gives CDR1 MNHNS, CDR2 SASEGT. The CDR3 contains 15 residues. Germline trimming cut 4 bases from V and 3 bases from J; bases unmatched to any gene: 1. The CDR3 bases that were read are TGTGCCAGCAGTGGGGGACTAGCGGGGACAGATACG. Protein product: CASSGGLAGTDT. The entire CDR3 protein is CASSGGLAGTDTQYF.

This clone was counted at least ten times. The CDR3 end is not reached by the read, which stops 3 residues before it; the germline J gene fills it in. This chain joins TRBV19 and TRBJ1-5; tentative D call: TRBD1 (6 bases). The CDR3 totals 16 residues. Germline V lookup: CDR1 LNHDA, CDR2 SQIVND (reference sequence). V was pared by 3 bases and J by 4 bases, with 16 bases between. The CDR3 region is CASSMNVRGFNQPQHF. The covered CDR3 bases are TGTGCCAGTAGTATGAATGTAAGGGGGTTTAATCAGCCC.

On this clone itself: Read sequence stops 3 residues before the CDR3 end, and the germline J gene provides the missing end. The rearrangement uses TRBV10-3 and TRBJ2-7; 8 bases line up with TRBD2. The trim removed 6 bases at V and 1 base at J, leaving 8 bases unmatched. Germline V lookup: CDR1 ENHRY, CDR2 SYGVKD. The CDR3 extends over 15 amino acids. The CDR3 bases that were read are TGTGCCATCAGAGGAGTCGGGACTAGATCCTACGAG. Residues: CAIRGVGTRSYE. The full CDR3 reads CAIRGVGTRSYEQYF.

This clone was observed at least ten times. The read stops 3 residues short of the end of the CDR3; the missing end is completed from the germline J gene. The chain links TRBV19 to TRBJ1-1, with D perhaps TRBD1 (6 bases). V was trimmed by 9 bases and J by 4 bases, leaving 21 bases between them. Germline V gene data show CDR1 as LNHDA and CDR2 as SQIVND (reference sequence). The CDR3 totals 15 residues. CDR3 DNA (partial): TGTGCCAGCAGGGTCCCACCCGAACAGGGCACTGAA. Amino acids: CASRVPPEQGTE. The whole CDR3 protein is CASRVPPEQGTEAFF.

This clone has only a few counts. The observed sequence ends 3 residues before the CDR3 terminus, with the missing tail filled in from the germline J gene. The rearrangement uses TRBV20-1 and TRBJ1-5, with 9 bases identical to TRBD1. Germline lookup yields CDR1 DFQATT and CDR2 SNEGSKA (reference sequence). CDR3 length: 17 amino acids. V was clipped by 0 bases and J by 4 bases; unmatched bases: 10. This chain's CDR3 is CSARDPEGQGLNQPQHF. CDR3 bases read: TGCAGTGCTAGAGATCCAGAGGGACAGGGACTAAATCAGCCC.

This clone has at least ten counts. The observed sequence ends 3 residues before the CDR3 terminus, with the missing tail filled in from the germline J gene. V usage is TRBV30 and J usage is TRBJ1-5; maybe TRBD1 (5 bases). The CDR3 spans 15 residues. Between the trimmed V and J ends, which lost 0 bases and 2 bases, there was a span of 11 bases. Looked up from germline, CDR1 is GTSNPN and CDR2 is SVGIG (reference sequence). The CDR3 reads CAWSVKTVGNQPQHF. The sequenced CDR3 bases are TGTGCCTGGAGTGTAAAGACAGTTGGCAATCAGCCC.

This clone has at least ten counts. The read is 3 residues too short to cover the CDR3 end, so that end is filled in from the germline J gene. This chain uses TRBV7-3 with TRBJ2-3, with D uncertain. Trimming shortened V by 9 bases and J by 0 bases, and 16 bases separated the two germline ends. Germline V gene lookup returns CDR1 SGHTA and CDR2 FQGTGA. This CDR3 contains 15 residues. The part of the CDR3 DNA that was read is TGTGCCAGTAGTGTTACCGGGTATAGCACAGATACG. Translating it yields CASSVTGYSTDT. The entire CDR3 protein is CASSVTGYSTDTQYF.

This clone was recorded many times. The CDR3 extends 3 residues past the end of the read, so its final part is completed from the germline J gene. The chain couples TRBV6-1 to TRBJ1-4, with D possibly matching TRBD1 (5 bases). The germline V gene encodes CDR1 MNHNS and CDR2 SASEGT. The CDR3 sequence is 16 residues long. Partial CDR3 DNA: TGTGCCAGCAGTGCCGGGATGGGGTCTGGGGCCAACGTA. Its protein is CASSAGMGSGANV. The whole CDR3 protein reads CASSAGMGSGANVLFF.